The T cell receptor (beta chain) under discussion was sequenced for a study of cytomegalovirus exposure and HLA in healthy donors. On this clone: Its antigen is not identified.

Study results and limitations: It was confirmed in vitro that a few of the CMV-associated chains were specific for CMV antigens. The study listed 150 to 200 cytomegalovirus-associated TCR beta chains. A few V segments could not be told apart, such as TRBV6-2 and TRBV6-3, and were left out.

These donors, healthy bone marrow donors, were studied. PCR employed 60 Vbeta and 13 Jbeta primers. Clones were read by immunoSEQ multiplex PCR, and TCRdb kept only the in-frame ones, dropping some. The sample lists roughly 150,000 clones, 70% to 80% occurring once. Germline V gene data show CDR1 as LGHNA and CDR2 as YNFKEQ. The CDR3 length is 20 residues. V was shortened by 0 bases and J by 4 bases, with 27 bases between the two germline ends. Sequenced: PBMCs. The source is a man aged 25-45 years in good health and CMV-seronegative. The chain has TRBV4-2 and TRBJ1-1, with no clear D. CDR3 sequence reads: CASSQDIVTSNLPRATEAFF. CDR3 DNA sequence: TGTGCCAGCAGCCAAGATATCGTAACCTCCAATCTCCCCCGAGCCACTGAAGCTTTCTTT.